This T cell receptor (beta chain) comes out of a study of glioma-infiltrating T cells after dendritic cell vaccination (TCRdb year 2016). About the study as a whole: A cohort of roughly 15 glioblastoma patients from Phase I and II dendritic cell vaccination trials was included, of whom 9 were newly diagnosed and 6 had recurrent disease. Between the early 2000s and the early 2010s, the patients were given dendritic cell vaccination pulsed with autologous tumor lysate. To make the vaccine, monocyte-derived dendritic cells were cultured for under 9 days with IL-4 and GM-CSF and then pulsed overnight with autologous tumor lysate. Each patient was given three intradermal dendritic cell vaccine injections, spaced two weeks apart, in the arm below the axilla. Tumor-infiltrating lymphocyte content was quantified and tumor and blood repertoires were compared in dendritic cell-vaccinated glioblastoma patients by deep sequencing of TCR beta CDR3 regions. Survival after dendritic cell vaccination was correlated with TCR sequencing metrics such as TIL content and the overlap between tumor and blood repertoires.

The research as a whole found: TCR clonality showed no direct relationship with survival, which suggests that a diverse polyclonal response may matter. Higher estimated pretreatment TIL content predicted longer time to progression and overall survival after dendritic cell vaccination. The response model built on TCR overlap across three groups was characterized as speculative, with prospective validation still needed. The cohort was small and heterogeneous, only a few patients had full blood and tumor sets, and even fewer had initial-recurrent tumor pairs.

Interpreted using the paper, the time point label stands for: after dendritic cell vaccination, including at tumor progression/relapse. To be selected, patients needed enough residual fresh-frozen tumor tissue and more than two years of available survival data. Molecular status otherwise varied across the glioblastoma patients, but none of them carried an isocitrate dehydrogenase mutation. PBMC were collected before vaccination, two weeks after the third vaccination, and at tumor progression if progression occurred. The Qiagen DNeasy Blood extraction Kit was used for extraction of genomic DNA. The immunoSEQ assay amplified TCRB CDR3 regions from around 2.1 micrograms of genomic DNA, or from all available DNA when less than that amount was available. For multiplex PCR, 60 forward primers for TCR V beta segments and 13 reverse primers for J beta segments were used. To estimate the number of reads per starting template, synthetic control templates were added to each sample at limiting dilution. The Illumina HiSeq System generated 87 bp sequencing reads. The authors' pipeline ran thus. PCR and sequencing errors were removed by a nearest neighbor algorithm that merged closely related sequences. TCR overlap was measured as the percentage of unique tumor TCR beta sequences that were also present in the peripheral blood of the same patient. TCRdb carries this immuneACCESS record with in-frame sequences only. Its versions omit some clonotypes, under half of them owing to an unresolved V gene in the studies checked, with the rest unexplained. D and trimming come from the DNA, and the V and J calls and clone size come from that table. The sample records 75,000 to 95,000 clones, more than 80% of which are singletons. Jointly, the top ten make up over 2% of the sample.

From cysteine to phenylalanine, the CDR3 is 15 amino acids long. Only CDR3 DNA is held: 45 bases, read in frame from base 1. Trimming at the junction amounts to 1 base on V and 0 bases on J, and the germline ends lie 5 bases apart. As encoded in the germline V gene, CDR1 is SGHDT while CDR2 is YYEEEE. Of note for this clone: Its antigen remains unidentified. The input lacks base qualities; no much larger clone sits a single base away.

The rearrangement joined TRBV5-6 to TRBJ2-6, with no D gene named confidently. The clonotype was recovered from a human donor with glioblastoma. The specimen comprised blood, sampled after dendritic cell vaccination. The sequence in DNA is TGTGCCAGCAGCTTGCTCGTCTCTGGGGCCAACGTCCTGACTTTC. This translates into CASSLLVSGANVLTF.